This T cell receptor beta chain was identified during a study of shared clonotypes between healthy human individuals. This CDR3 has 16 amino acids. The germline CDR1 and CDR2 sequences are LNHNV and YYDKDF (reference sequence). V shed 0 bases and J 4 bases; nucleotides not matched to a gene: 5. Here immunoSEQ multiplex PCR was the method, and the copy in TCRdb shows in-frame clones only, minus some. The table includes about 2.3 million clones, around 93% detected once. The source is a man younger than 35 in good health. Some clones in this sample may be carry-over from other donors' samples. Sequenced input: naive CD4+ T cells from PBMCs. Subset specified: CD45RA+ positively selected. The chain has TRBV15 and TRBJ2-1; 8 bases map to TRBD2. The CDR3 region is CATSRDMTSVYNEQFF. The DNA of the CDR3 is TGTGCCACCAGCAGAGATATGACTAGCGTGTACAATGAGCAGTTCTTC.